Listed below are T cell receptor beta chains from one sample, sequenced in a study of human T cells and chemical hapten exposure. Via MiXCR, TCRdb re-called the RACE reads, giving one row per CDR3 protein. The data show 89,000 or so distinct CDR3 sequences, approximately 6.6% seen once. This specimen was whole blood, taken in connection with sensitization to the hapten diphenylcyclopropenone (DPC). All receptors come from a woman aged 25 to 39 with alopecia areata. Some clones in this sample may be carry-over from other donors' samples. Each CDR3 is given with its conserved first and last residue. D genes are given only for firm matches. The size field is filled for only some rows; it gives once, few, many or a size class.

j_gene: TRBJ2-1
v_gene: TRBV5-1
abundance: few
d_gene: NA
CDR3aa: CASSPDPAYNEQFF
CDR3nt: TGCGCCAGCAGCCCGGACCCCGCCTACAATGAGCAGTTCTTC

j_gene: TRBJ1-4
v_gene: TRBV6-6
abundance: few
d_gene: NA
CDR3aa: CASSYPPQRQATNEKLFF
CDR3nt: TGTGCCAGCAGTTACCCCCCACAGCGACAGGCAACTAATGAAAAACTGTTTTTT

j_gene: TRBJ1-1
v_gene: TRBV6-5
abundance: many
d_gene: NA
CDR3aa: CASSYSGAAFF
CDR3nt: TGTGCCAGCAGTTACTCCGGGGCAGCTTTCTTT

j_gene: TRBJ1-5
v_gene: TRBV20-1
abundance: many
d_gene: NA
CDR3aa: CSARGPAGFSQPQHF
CDR3nt: TGCAGTGCCAGAGGTCCGGCGGGGTTCAGTCAGCCCCAGCATTTT

j_gene: TRBJ1-1
v_gene: TRBV18
abundance: many
d_gene: TRBD1
CDR3aa: CASSDGTDTEAFF
CDR3nt: TGTGCCAGCTCGGACGGGACAGACACTGAAGCTTTCTTT

j_gene: TRBJ2-7
v_gene: TRBV3-1
abundance: many
d_gene: TRBD1
CDR3aa: CASSPDRGRWYEQYF
CDR3nt: TGTGCCAGCAGCCCGGACAGGGGGCGGTGGTACGAGCAGTACTTC

j_gene: TRBJ1-1
v_gene: TRBV6-1
abundance: many
d_gene: NA
CDR3aa: CAPGQLNTEAFF
CDR3nt: TGTGCCCCCGGACAGCTGAACACTGAAGCTTTCTTT

j_gene: TRBJ1-2
v_gene: TRBV19
abundance: NA
d_gene: TRBD1
CDR3aa: CASSIPPGGIYGYTF
CDR3nt: TGTGCCAGTAGTATCCCCCCAGGGGGTATCTATGGCTACACCTTC

j_gene: TRBJ2-3
v_gene: TRBV12-3/TRBV12-4
abundance: many
d_gene: NA
CDR3aa: CASSLNTDTQYF
CDR3nt: TGTGCCAGCAGTCTTAACACAGATACGCAGTATTTT

j_gene: TRBJ2-7
v_gene: TRBV20-1
abundance: many
d_gene: TRBD2
CDR3aa: CSARSGGPSYEQYF
CDR3nt: TGCAGTGCCCGTAGCGGGGGTCCTTCCTACGAGCAGTACTTC

j_gene: TRBJ1-3
v_gene: TRBV7-2
abundance: NA
d_gene: TRBD1
CDR3aa: CASSSIYLQGPGNTIYF
CDR3nt: TGTGCCAGCAGCTCAATTTACCTACAGGGGCCTGGAAACACCATATATTTT

j_gene: TRBJ2-1
v_gene: TRBV25-1
abundance: few
d_gene: NA
CDR3aa: CASVPGGRFEQFF
CDR3nt: TGTGCCAGCGTGCCTGGGGGCCGTTTTGAGCAGTTCTTC

j_gene: TRBJ1-1
v_gene: TRBV12-3/TRBV12-4
abundance: many
d_gene: NA
CDR3aa: CASGDWVFTEAFF
CDR3nt: TGTGCCAGCGGCGACTGGGTCTTTACTGAAGCTTTCTTT

j_gene: TRBJ2-5
v_gene: TRBV14
abundance: NA
d_gene: TRBD1
CDR3aa: CASSGPGGETQYF
CDR3nt: TGTGCCAGCAGCGGACCAGGGGGCGAGACCCAGTACTTC

j_gene: TRBJ2-1
v_gene: TRBV12-3/TRBV12-4
abundance: few
d_gene: TRBD2
CDR3aa: CASSLEGSGVYNEQFF
CDR3nt: TGTGCCAGCAGTTTAGAGGGTAGCGGGGTGTACAATGAGCAGTTCTTC

j_gene: TRBJ2-3
v_gene: TRBV18
abundance: NA
d_gene: NA
CDR3aa: CASSFGQKADTQYF
CDR3nt: TGTGCCAGCTCGTTCGGACAGAAAGCAGATACGCAGTATTTT

j_gene: TRBJ1-1
v_gene: TRBV24-1
abundance: many
d_gene: NA
CDR3aa: CATKSAKLVGAEAFF
CDR3nt: TGTGCCACCAAGTCCGCCAAGTTAGTGGGGGCTGAAGCTTTCTTT

j_gene: TRBJ1-1
v_gene: TRBV18
abundance: many
d_gene: NA
CDR3aa: CASSPNHGTEAFF
CDR3nt: TGTGCCAGCTCGCCAAATCACGGCACTGAAGCTTTCTTT

j_gene: TRBJ1-6
v_gene: TRBV3-1
abundance: many
d_gene: NA
CDR3aa: CASSQDGKRIISSPLHF
CDR3nt: TGTGCCAGCAGCCAAGATGGCAAGCGGATTATCTCTTCACCCCTCCACTTT

j_gene: TRBJ2-3
v_gene: TRBV12-3/TRBV12-4
abundance: many
d_gene: NA
CDR3aa: CASSFPPSVGTDTQYF
CDR3nt: TGTGCCAGCAGTTTCCCACCCTCAGTTGGCACAGATACGCAGTATTTT

j_gene: TRBJ2-1
v_gene: TRBV6-2/TRBV6-3
abundance: many
d_gene: NA
CDR3aa: CASSGGRISSYNEQFF
CDR3nt: TGTGCCAGCAGTGGAGGGAGGATTAGCTCCTACAATGAGCAGTTCTTC

j_gene: TRBJ1-5
v_gene: TRBV12-3/TRBV12-4
abundance: few
d_gene: TRBD1
CDR3aa: CASSPGTGGGEPQHF
CDR3nt: TGTGCCAGCAGTCCGGGGACAGGGGGCGGGGAGCCCCAGCATTTT

j_gene: TRBJ2-3
v_gene: TRBV6-4
abundance: many
d_gene: TRBD2
CDR3aa: CASSDSGLASTDTQYF
CDR3nt: TGTGCCAGCAGTGACTCGGGACTAGCGAGCACAGATACGCAGTATTTT